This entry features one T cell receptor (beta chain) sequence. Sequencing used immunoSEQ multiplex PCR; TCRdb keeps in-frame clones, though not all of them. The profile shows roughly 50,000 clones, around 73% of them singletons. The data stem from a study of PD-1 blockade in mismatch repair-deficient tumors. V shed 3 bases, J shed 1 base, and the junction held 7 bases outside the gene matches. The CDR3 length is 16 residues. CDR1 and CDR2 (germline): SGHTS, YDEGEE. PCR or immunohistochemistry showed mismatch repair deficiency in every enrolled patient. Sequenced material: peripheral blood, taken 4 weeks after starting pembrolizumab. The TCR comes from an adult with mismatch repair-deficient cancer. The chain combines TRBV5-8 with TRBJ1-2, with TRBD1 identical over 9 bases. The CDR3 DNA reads TGTGCCAGCAGCTACGGGACAGGGTCACTTAACTATGGCTACACCTTC. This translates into CASSYGTGSLNYGYTF.